This T cell receptor beta chain was identified in a study of blood T cell repertoires in COVID-19. Looking at the study overall: The origin of the acute and convalescent COVID-19 samples was the United States, Italy and Spain.

Original handling: Amplification from reference gene primers served as the basis for estimated nucleated cell counts. Method: immunoSEQ multiplex PCR; TCRdb's copy keeps in-frame clones and lacks some. The V and J calls and the clone size are those of that table, but D and trimming were determined from the DNA. The sample contains approximately 200,000 clones, 85% to 90% of which appear only once. This clone was recorded only once. The CDR3 contains 15 residues. Trimming shortened V by 2 bases and J by 2 bases, and 10 bases separated the two germline ends. Germline V lookup: CDR1 MGHRA, CDR2 YSYEKL. The sequenced material came from peripheral blood. This receptor was identified in a woman in her 30s with active or convalescent COVID-19. This chain joins TRBV4-1 and TRBJ1-5; a possible D gene is TRBD1 (5 bases). CDR3 residues: CASSQQGGGNQPQHF. The CDR3 coding sequence is TGCGCCAGCAGCCAACAGGGAGGGGGCAATCAGCCCCAGCATTTT.